This passage covers 10 T cell receptor beta chains from one sample sequenced in a study of blood T cells in healthy people across ages. For the second PCR, which ran for roughly 6 to 12 cycles, a sample-barcoded 5' primer and a J-beta primer mix were used. TCRdb recomputed calls from the 5' RACE reads with MiXCR, one row per CDR3 protein. Here the sample spans roughly 2 million distinct CDR3 sequences, approximately 50% being singletons. Sequencing was carried out using blood. The receptors here all came from a woman aged 40 to 55 in good health.

The chain links TRBV15 to TRBJ2-5, with TRBD2 as a possible D gene (6 bases). The CDR3 extends over 16 amino acids. Germline CDR1 reads LNHNV; CDR2 reads YYDKDF (reference sequence). The germline V and J ends were trimmed by 0 bases and 5 bases, with 16 bases remaining between them. This CDR3 is CATSRDPTGGGETQYF. The CDR3 nucleotides are TGTGCCACCAGCAGAGACCCCACCGGTGGGGGGGAGACCCAGTACTTC.

The gene calls are TRBV24-1 and TRBJ2-1; 10 nucleotides match TRBD2. The J segment lost 8 bases and the V segment lost 1 base, leaving 10 bases of the junction unmatched. The CDR3 extends over 17 amino acids. CDR1 and CDR2 from the germline V gene are KGHDR and SFDVKD. This chain's CDR3 is CATSDFKAGGPVHEQFF. The CDR3 nucleotides are TGTGCCACCAGTGATTTCAAAGCGGGGGGGCCCGTGCATGAGCAGTTCTTC.

This clonotype turned up a few times. This chain joins TRBV20-1 and TRBJ2-7; D call uncertain. This CDR3 has 11 residues. From germline, CDR1 is DFQATT and CDR2 SNEGSKA (reference sequence). V was cut by 3 bases and J by 3 bases, with 6 bases left in between. In nucleotides, the CDR3 is TGCAGTGCTAGGTTTGGCTACGAGCAGTACTTC. The encoded protein is CSARFGYEQYF.

The V and J genes are TRBV7-8 and TRBJ2-3; D gene ambiguous. The CDR3 runs 15 residues. Germline CDR1 SGHVS, CDR2 FQNEAQ. Trimming took off 4 bases at V and 2 bases at J, with 13 bases between the two ends. The CDR3 nucleotides read TGTGCCAGCAGCTCCCCGGACGGAATCACAGATACGCAGTATTTT. It translates to CASSSPDGITDTQYF.

The chain links TRBV7-2 to TRBJ1-2, with a weak D call TRBD1 (5 bases). Between the trimmed V and J ends, which lost 5 bases and 3 bases, there was a span of 13 bases. Germline CDR1 SGHTA, CDR2 FQGNSA. The CDR3 runs 14 residues. The CDR3 loop reads CASSVEGWDYGYTF. CDR3 nucleotides: TGTGCCAGCAGCGTGGAGGGGTGGGACTATGGCTACACCTTC. Filled out from reference TRBV7-2 and TRBJ1-2, the complete variable domain reads GAGVSQSPSNKVTEKGKDVELRCDPISGHTALYWYRQSLGQGLEFLIYFQGNSAPDKSGLPSDRFSAERTGGSVSTLTIQRTQQEDSAVYLCASSVEGWDYGYTFGSGTRLTVV.

This chain joins TRBV2 and TRBJ2-4; 12 nucleotides align to TRBD1. The J call is in doubt because the DNA end fits TRBJ2-7 better. The V gene's germline CDR1 is SNHLY and CDR2 FYNNEI. This CDR3 region has 16 residues. CDR3 loop: CASTYPGQGAVNEQYF. DNA for the CDR3: TGTGCCAGCACGTACCCGGGACAGGGGGCGGTCAACGAGCAGTACTTC.

The CDR3 region is CASLGTSGRHEQFF. CDR3 sequence (DNA): TGTGCCAGCCTAGGGACTAGCGGGAGACATGAGCAGTTCTTC. V usage is TRBV7-2 and J usage is TRBJ2-1; 14 positions match TRBD2. This CDR3 contains 14 residues. Germline loops: CDR1 SGHTA, CDR2 FQGNSA. Losses at the gene ends were 8 bases for V and 8 bases for J; bases not matched to a gene: 5.

J is TRBJ1-2 and V is TRBV5-1, with 7 bases that match TRBD1. The CDR3 length is 15 residues. V shed 4 bases, J shed 4 bases, and the junction held 10 bases outside the gene matches. Germline V gives CDR1 SGHRS, CDR2 YFSETQ. The CDR3 region has the DNA TGCGCCAGCAGCACCAAGACAGGGCTCTTCTATGGCTACACCTTC. Protein: CASSTKTGLFYGYTF.

The chain carries TRBV28 and TRBJ2-7, with 8 bases fitting TRBD2. V lost 5 bases, J lost 1 base, and 13 bases stayed unmatched. The CDR3 loop spans 17 amino acids. Germline V gene lookup returns CDR1 MDHEN and CDR2 SYDVKM. CDR3 nucleotides: TGTGCCAGCAGTCCTTCTCTCGGGAGGGTTACGTCCTACGAGCAGTACTTC. Protein: CASSPSLGRVTSYEQYF.

This clonotype has at least ten counts. The CDR3 DNA follows: TGTGCCAGCAGCTTAGCGTTGGGGCAAGAGACCCAGTACTTC. Its protein is CASSLALGQETQYF. The V and J genes are TRBV7-2 and TRBJ2-5; no definite D call. The CDR3 has 14 amino acids. V was cut by 0 bases and J by 2 bases, with 7 bases left in between. CDR1 SGHTA and CDR2 FQGNSA come from the germline V gene.